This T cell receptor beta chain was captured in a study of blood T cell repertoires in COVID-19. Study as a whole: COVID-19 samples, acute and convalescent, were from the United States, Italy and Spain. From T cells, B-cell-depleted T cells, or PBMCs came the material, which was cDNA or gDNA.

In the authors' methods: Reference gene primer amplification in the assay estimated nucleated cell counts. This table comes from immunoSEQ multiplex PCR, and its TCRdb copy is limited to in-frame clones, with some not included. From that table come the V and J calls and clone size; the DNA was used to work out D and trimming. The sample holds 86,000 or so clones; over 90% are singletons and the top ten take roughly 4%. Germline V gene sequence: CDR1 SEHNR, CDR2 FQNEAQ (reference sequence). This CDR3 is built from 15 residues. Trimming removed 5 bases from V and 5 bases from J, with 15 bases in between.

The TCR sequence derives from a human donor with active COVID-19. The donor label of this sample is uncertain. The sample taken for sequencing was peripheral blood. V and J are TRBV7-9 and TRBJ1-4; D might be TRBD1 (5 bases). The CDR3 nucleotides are TGTGCCAGCAGCCCACCTCAGGGCCCAAATGAAAAACTGTTTTTT. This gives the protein CASSPPQGPNEKLFF.